This T cell receptor (beta chain) was obtained from a study of blood T cell repertoires in COVID-19. At the level of the study: Italy, Spain and the United States were the sources of the convalescent and acute COVID-19 samples. Sample material is recorded as cDNA or gDNA derived from T cells, B-cell-depleted T cells, or PBMCs.

Sequencing was performed with immunoSEQ multiplex PCR; in TCRdb, only in-frame clones are kept and a portion is missing. The table lists approximately 110,000 clones, under 75% of them singletons. Germline loops: CDR1 SNHLY, CDR2 FYNNEI. The V gene end was trimmed by 4 bases and the J gene end by 7 bases; junction bases not matched to a gene: 2. CDR3 size: 14 residues. This chain connects TRBV2 to TRBJ1-6, with 9 bases lining up with TRBD1. Material: peripheral blood. The origin of this receptor is a man older than 75 with acute or convalescent COVID-19. CDR3 sequence reads: CASSGQGGNSPLHF. Written as DNA, the CDR3 is TGTGCCAGCAGTGGACAGGGGGGGAATTCACCCCTCCACTTT.